This entry describes one T cell receptor beta chain. The data belong to a study of blood T cell repertoires in COVID-19. Study overall: The United States, Italy and Spain supplied acute and convalescent COVID-19 samples.

V gave up 3 bases and J gave up 0 bases, with 9 bases separating them. CDR3 size: 16 residues. Germline assignment: CDR1 MNHEY and CDR2 SMNVEV (reference sequence). TCRdb keeps only in-frame clones here, not all; method: immunoSEQ multiplex PCR. This sample has over 250,000 clones, with 88% found just once. This rearrangement joins TRBV27 to TRBJ1-6; no clear D gene. This receptor was taken from a woman between 25 and 40 years old with acute or convalescent COVID-19. The sample consisted of peripheral blood. The CDR3 loop reads CASSFTDSSYNSPLHF. In nucleotides, the CDR3 is TGTGCCAGCAGTTTCACAGATAGCTCCTATAATTCACCCCTCCACTTT.